This T cell receptor beta chain was sequenced in a study of OX40 agonist ivuxolimab in advanced cancers. Sequencing used immunoSEQ multiplex PCR; TCRdb keeps in-frame clones, though not all of them. The table records roughly 20,000 clones, 84% of them present only once. This CDR3 is built from 16 residues. CDR1 and CDR2 from the germline V gene are KGHSH and LQKENI. With 4 bases removed from V and 0 bases from J, the gap between germline ends came to 16 bases. The clonotype comes from an adult with an advanced solid tumor such as melanoma, head and neck, liver or kidney cancer. Sample: CD4+ or CD8+ T cells sorted from blood, taken in a trial of the OX40 agonist ivuxolimab. V and J are TRBV18 and TRBJ2-7; possibly TRBD1 for D (6 bases). CDR3 bases: TGTGCCAGCTCACAAGTTCCGGGACACAGCTCCTACGAGCAGTACTTC. Translated: CASSQVPGHSSYEQYF.